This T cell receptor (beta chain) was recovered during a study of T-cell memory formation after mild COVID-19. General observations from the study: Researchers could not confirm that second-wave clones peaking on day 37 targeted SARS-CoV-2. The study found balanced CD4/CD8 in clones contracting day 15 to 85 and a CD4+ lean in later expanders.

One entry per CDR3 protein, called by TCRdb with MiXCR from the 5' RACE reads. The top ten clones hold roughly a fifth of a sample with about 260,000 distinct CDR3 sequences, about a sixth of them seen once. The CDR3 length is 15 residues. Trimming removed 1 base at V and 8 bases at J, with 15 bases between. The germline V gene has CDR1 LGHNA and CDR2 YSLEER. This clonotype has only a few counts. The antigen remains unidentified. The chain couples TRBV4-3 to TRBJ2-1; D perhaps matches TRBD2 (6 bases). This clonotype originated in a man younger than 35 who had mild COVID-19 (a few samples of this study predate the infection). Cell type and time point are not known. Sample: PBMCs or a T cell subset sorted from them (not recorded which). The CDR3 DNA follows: TGCGCCAGCAGCCAAGTTCGGGGACTTCAATATGAGCAGTTCTTC. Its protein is CASSQVRGLQYEQFF.